This is a list of T cell receptor beta chains from one sample in a study of blood T cells in healthy people across ages. TCRdb passed the 5' RACE reads through MiXCR, listing each CDR3 protein once. The table includes 1,300,000 or so distinct CDR3 sequences, around 55% detected once. The sequencing sample was made of blood. These receptors all stem from a man between 18 and 29 years old in good health. Both conserved end residues are part of each CDR3. The D gene is left open where the match is weak. Not all rows give a size; the values are once, few, many and, for expanded clones, a class.

d_call clone_size j_call v_call cdr3_nt cdr3_aa
NA NA TRBJ2-3 TRBV5-1 TGCGCCAGCAGCTTGCCGTCTAATACGCAGTATTTT CASSLPSNTQYF
NA NA TRBJ1-2 TRBV7-2 TGTGCCAGCAGCCGGTTTCAATTCTATGGCTACACCTTC CASSRFQFYGYTF
NA NA TRBJ2-3 TRBV20-1 TGCAGTGCTTGCCATAGGGGTTTTGACACAGATACGCAGTATTTT CSACHRGFDTDTQYF
NA NA TRBJ1-5 TRBV24-1 TGTGCCACCCCGAATCAACGGGCCAATCAGCCCCAGCATTTT CATPNQRANQPQHF
NA NA TRBJ2-7 TRBV7-9 TGTGCCAGCAGCCAGTCGGGACCTTACGAGCAGTACTTC CASSQSGPYEQYF
NA once TRBJ2-7 TRBV28 TGTGCCAGCAACCCGGGACCCCAGGTTGGGGAGCAGTACTTC CASNPGPQVGEQYF
NA NA TRBJ2-3 TRBV7-2 TGTGCCAGCAGCCAGACGCTTAGGGATACGCAGTATTTT CASSQTLRDTQYF
TRBD1 NA TRBJ1-1 TRBV4-1 TGCGCCAGCAGCCGGTCAGGGGGCGCGAACACTGAAGCTTTCTTT CASSRSGGANTEAFF
TRBD2 NA TRBJ2-3 TRBV28 TGTGCCAGCAGTTTGGTTTCCCTAGCGGGAAACACAGATACGCAGTATTTT CASSLVSLAGNTDTQYF
NA NA TRBJ1-4 TRBV11-2 TGTGCCAGCAGCCCCATGCCCCAGGACAGCGAAAAACTGTTTTTT CASSPMPQDSEKLFF
NA NA TRBJ1-3 TRBV20-1 TGCAGTGCTCCCACCTTTAATCCGAGATGGGGGAACACCATATATTTT CSAPTFNPRWGNTIYF
NA few TRBJ2-1 TRBV12-3/TRBV12-4 TGTGCCAGCACGAAAGGGTCGGGAGAGCAGTTCTTC CASTKGSGEQFF